Below, 23 T cell receptor beta chains from the same sample are listed, as sequenced in a study of cytomegalovirus exposure and HLA in healthy donors. Primers for the PCR totalled 60 Vbeta and 13 Jbeta. Repertoires were generated with immunoSEQ multiplex PCR, while TCRdb's copy carries only in-frame clones and drops some. The table includes about 76,000 clones, 65% to 85% detected once. Sequencing was carried out using PBMCs. The receptors come from a man in his sixties in good health and CMV-seropositive.

This chain joins TRBV2 and TRBJ2-7, with 10 bases matching TRBD1. Germline V lookup: CDR1 SNHLY, CDR2 FYNNEI. J gave up 3 bases and V 7 bases, and 12 bases lay outside the gene matches. The CDR3 spans 16 residues. Here the CDR3 reads CASKYSPGTGVYEQYF. The DNA of the CDR3 is TGTGCCAGCAAGTATAGCCCGGGGACAGGGGTCTACGAGCAGTACTTC. The full variable domain, with the rest looked up from reference TRBV2 and TRBJ2-7, is EPEVTQTPSHQVTQMGQEVILRCVPISNHLYFYWYRQILGQKVEFLVSFYNNEISEKSEIFDDQFSVERPDGSNFTLKIRSTKLEDSAMYFCASKYSPGTGVYEQYFGPGTRLTVT.

This rearrangement joins TRBV19 to TRBJ2-3, with D possibly matching TRBD2 (7 bases). V lost 3 bases, J lost 0 bases, and 19 bases lay in between. The germline CDR1 and CDR2 sequences are LNHDA and SQIVND (reference sequence). This CDR3 has 18 residues. Written as DNA, the CDR3 is TGTGCCAGTAGTATGGTCTTCCGGGGGGCACCAAGCACAGATACGCAGTATTTT. Protein sequence: CASSMVFRGAPSTDTQYF.

The V gene is TRBV9, the J gene TRBJ2-3; a weak D match, TRBD2 (6 bases). This CDR3 is built from 16 residues. CDR1 is SGDLS and CDR2 is YYNGEE in the germline V gene. V was cut by 4 bases and J by 4 bases, with 19 bases left in between. CDR3 in amino acids: CASSTRRAEAADTQYF. The CDR3 coding sequence is TGTGCCAGCAGCACTAGGAGGGCCGAGGCGGCAGATACGCAGTATTTT.

The chain joins TRBV9 to TRBJ1-2; D remains unclear. The V end was cut by 0 bases, the J end by 4 bases, with 13 bases between. CDR1 and CDR2 (germline): SGDLS, YYNGEE. The length of the CDR3 is 15 residues. The CDR3 loop reads CASSVGGSSPYGYTF. As DNA, the CDR3 is TGTGCCAGCAGCGTAGGAGGTTCTTCCCCCTATGGCTACACCTTC.

The chain recombines TRBV18 with TRBJ2-3; D gene ambiguous. Germline V lookup: CDR1 KGHSH, CDR2 LQKENI. Trimming left V 0 bases short and J 6 bases short, with 13 bases between. The CDR3 consists of 15 residues. CDR3 nucleotides: TGTGCCAGCTCACCACCGGCGGAAATGATGGATACGCAGTATTTT. This encodes CASSPPAEMMDTQYF.

Written as DNA, the CDR3 is TGTGCCAGCAGCGTAGCTCCACAGAGCTATGGCTACACCTTC. This sequence encodes CASSVAPQSYGYTF. The chain recombines TRBV9 with TRBJ1-2; D unclear. V lost 0 bases, J lost 4 bases, and 10 bases lay in between. Germline V lookup: CDR1 SGDLS, CDR2 YYNGEE. There are 14 residues in the CDR3.

The chain combines TRBV30 with TRBJ1-3; the D is unclear. The V gene lost 3 bases and the J gene lost 0 bases, with 18 bases spanning the gap. This CDR3 spans 17 amino acids. Looked up from germline, CDR1 is GTSNPN and CDR2 is SVGIG (reference sequence). The CDR3 sequence is CAWRTPHAWFSGNTIYF. The DNA of the CDR3 is TGTGCCTGGAGAACACCACACGCATGGTTCTCTGGAAACACCATATATTTT.

This clone has more than one count but fewer than ten. The chain uses TRBV6-5 and TRBJ2-7; D is uncertain. The length of the CDR3 is 14 residues. V was pared by 0 bases and J by 4 bases, with 10 bases between. Germline V gene lookup returns CDR1 MNHEY and CDR2 SVGAGI. The CDR3 loop reads CASSYSMAQYEQYF. For the CDR3, the DNA is TGTGCCAGCAGTTACTCGATGGCCCAATACGAGCAGTACTTC.

This clone was seen a few times. The chain uses TRBV5-1 and TRBJ1-1; 8 positions agree with TRBD1. Germline CDR1 is SGHRS and CDR2 is YFSETQ. V lost 7 bases, J lost 4 bases, and 6 bases stayed unmatched. CDR3 length: 13 amino acids. The CDR3 nucleotides are TGCGCCAGCGCCATCAGGGGGCCCACTGAAGCTTTCTTT. Its translation: CASAIRGPTEAFF.

Regarding this clone: Other DNA variants within this sample encode the same CDR3. The gene calls are TRBV5-1 and TRBJ2-3; 8 nucleotides line up with TRBD2. J lost 6 bases, V lost 5 bases, and 11 bases had no gene match. CDR1 SGHRS and CDR2 YFSETQ come from the germline V gene. This CDR3 is built from 15 residues. The CDR3 region is CASREASGFEDTQYF. DNA for the CDR3: TGCGCCAGCAGGGAGGCTAGCGGGTTCGAGGATACGCAGTATTTT.

The genes are TRBV6-1 and TRBJ2-7; D remains ambiguous. This CDR3 comprises 14 residues. Trimming pared 2 bases from V and 2 bases from J, leaving 10 bases between. Looked up from germline, CDR1 is MNHNS and CDR2 is SASEGT. This chain's CDR3 is CASSEFTLPYEQYF. The CDR3 coding sequence is TGTGCCAGCAGTGAATTTACTCTCCCCTACGAGCAGTACTTC.

A few counts support this clone. The chain carries TRBV9 and TRBJ1-1, with TRBD1 as a possible D gene (5 bases). Trimming shortened V by 1 base and J by 4 bases, and 14 bases separated the two germline ends. Germline-derived CDR1 and CDR2 are SGDLS and YYNGEE. CDR3 length: 15 amino acids. CDR3 region: CASSVYQGMSTEAFF. Written as DNA, the CDR3 is TGTGCCAGCAGCGTATACCAGGGCATGAGCACTGAAGCTTTCTTT.

The chain employs TRBV5-4 and TRBJ1-6, with D possibly TRBD1 on 6 matching bases. CDR1 is SGHNT and CDR2 is YYREEE in the germline V gene (reference sequence). The CDR3 spans 16 residues. V was trimmed by 4 bases and J by 4 bases, leaving 15 bases between them. The CDR3, as DNA: TGTGCCAGCAGCGGTGCGGGGGCACCATATAATTCACCCCTCCACTTT. It is translated as CASSGAGAPYNSPLHF.

For this clone: An end of the junction differs from the germline gene, which may be a read error. The chain employs TRBV7-9 and TRBJ1-1; no firm D call. Germline V CDR1 and CDR2: SEHNR, FQNEAQ (reference sequence). This CDR3 spans 14 amino acids. The CDR3 DNA sequence: TGTTCCAGCAGCTTTTTCCCAGAGAACACTGAAGCTTTCTTT. Protein sequence: CSSSFFPENTEAFF.

This chain connects TRBV11-3 to TRBJ2-1; 8 positions match TRBD1. V shed 5 bases and J 4 bases; nucleotides not matched to a gene: 7. The CDR3 totals 15 residues. The germline V gene encodes CDR1 SGHNT and CDR2 YENEEA. In DNA form, the CDR3 reads TGTGCCAGCAGCCCAGGGGGCGAAGGATACAATGAGCAGTTCTTC. Translating gives CASSPGGEGYNEQFF.

V is TRBV6-5 and J is TRBJ2-7; 8 bases match TRBD2. There are 15 residues in the CDR3. The germline CDR1 and CDR2 sequences are MNHEY and SVGAGI. With V trimmed by 4 bases and J by 2 bases, 7 bases remained unmatched. The CDR3 coding sequence is TGTGCCAGCAGTTCGGGAGGGCCAGGAACCTACGAGCAGTACTTC. Translation gives CASSSGGPGTYEQYF.

This chain uses TRBV4-3 with TRBJ2-1; TRBD2 aligns across 12 bases. V trimming: 0 bases; J trimming: 6 bases; junction bases outside the gene matches: 6. Per the germline V gene, CDR1 is LGHNA and CDR2 is YSLEER. The CDR3 has 17 amino acids. The CDR3 DNA reads TGCGCCAGCAGCCAAGATCTAGCGGGGGGGCCGGTCAATGAGCAGTTCTTC. The encoded protein is CASSQDLAGGPVNEQFF.

The gene calls are TRBV14 and TRBJ1-6; D gene unclear. Trimming stripped 1 base from V and 7 bases from J, with 5 bases between. The CDR3 extends over 13 amino acids. From germline, CDR1 is SGHDN and CDR2 FVKESK. The CDR3 DNA reads TGTGCCAGCAGCCAAGCTCAGAATTCACCCCTCCACTTT. Residues: CASSQAQNSPLHF.

The rearrangement uses TRBV19 and TRBJ1-1, with D possibly TRBD1 on 5 matching bases. Per the germline V gene, CDR1 is LNHDA and CDR2 is SQIVND (reference sequence). The V and J ends lost 3 bases and 3 bases respectively, with 14 bases between them. The CDR3 totals 15 residues. This chain's CDR3 is CASSMLPGLYTEAFF. The DNA of the CDR3 is TGTGCCAGTAGTATGCTCCCAGGGTTGTACACTGAAGCTTTCTTT.

V and J are TRBV4-1 and TRBJ2-7, with D possibly TRBD1 on 7 matching bases. Looked up from germline, CDR1 is MGHRA and CDR2 is YSYEKL. Trimming pared 0 bases from V and 4 bases from J, leaving 16 bases between. The CDR3 covers 16 residues. CDR3 DNA sequence: TGCGCCAGCAGCCAAGAGTACCTGACAGGGAGGTACGAGCAGTACTTC. It is translated as CASSQEYLTGRYEQYF.

The chain combines TRBV29-1 with TRBJ2-7, with 7 bases matching TRBD1. The ends lost 6 bases at V and 2 bases at J; junction bases unmatched: 4. Germline loops: CDR1 SQVTM, CDR2 ANQGSEA. This CDR3 has 12 amino acids. In nucleotides, the CDR3 is TGCAGCGTAAGACAGGGCACCTACGAGCAGTACTTC. This encodes CSVRQGTYEQYF.

The J gene is TRBJ2-3, the V gene TRBV18, with 10 bases that match TRBD2. CDR1 is KGHSH and CDR2 is LQKENI in the germline V gene. The J segment lost 6 bases and the V segment lost 0 bases, leaving 9 bases of the junction unmatched. There are 17 residues in the CDR3. The CDR3 DNA reads TGTGCCAGCTCACCACCGCCTAGCGGGGGCCTTACTGATACGCAGTATTTT. Translated: CASSPPPSGGLTDTQYF.

This clone was picked up a small number of times. The chain links TRBV5-4 to TRBJ2-5; TRBD1 matches 11 bases. After removal of 4 bases from V and 0 bases from J, the junction contained 5 bases not matched to a gene. The CDR3 sequence is 16 residues long. Germline V gives CDR1 SGHNT, CDR2 YYREEE (reference sequence). The CDR3 sequence is CASSRTGGEDQETQYF. For the CDR3, the DNA is TGTGCCAGCAGCCGGACAGGGGGCGAGGACCAAGAGACCCAGTACTTC.